Listed below are T cell receptor beta chains from one sample, sequenced in a study of T cell clonotyping in hematopoietic cell transplantation. Produced via immunoSEQ multiplex PCR; TCRdb's table is partial and in-frame only. The sample yields about 11,000 clones, 80% to 90% seen once. Sequences were derived from PBMCs, sampled 100 days after allogeneic stem cell transplant. The origin of the receptors is a female patient in her 60s who had an allogeneic stem cell transplant from an unrelated donor, so the T cells may come from the graft donor. Some clones in this sample may be carry-over from other donors' samples. CDR3s include the opening cysteine and the closing phenylalanine or tryptophan. D genes are given only for firm matches. Clone size, where shown, is once, few, many, or a class for clones that have expanded.

V	D	size	J	length	DNA	CDR3
TRBV28	TRBD2	-	TRBJ2-7	14	TGTGCCAGCAGTTCCGGACTAGCGGGAACCGAGCAGTACTTC	CASSSGLAGTEQYF
TRBV28	TRBD2	-	TRBJ2-1	16	TGTGCCAGCAGTTTGTTGGGGGAGGCGGGAGAGGTTGAGCAGTTCTTC	CASSLLGEAGEVEQFF
TRBV7-2	-	once	TRBJ2-7	14	TGTGCCAGCAGCTTAGAGTACGGCGGTTACGAGCAGTACTTC	CASSLEYGGYEQYF
TRBV28	TRBD1	-	TRBJ1-4	14	TGTGCCAGCAGACCGGGACAGGTTAATGAAAAACTGTTTTTT	CASRPGQVNEKLFF
TRBV5-4	-	-	TRBJ1-1	13	TGTGCCAGCAGCTCCGGCGTGAACACTGAAGCTTTCTTT	CASSSGVNTEAFF
TRBV29-1	-	-	TRBJ1-5	12	TGCAGCGTTGCAGGGCTGGATCAGCCCCAGCATTTT	CSVAGLDQPQHF
TRBV11-1	-	-	TRBJ2-7	14	TGTGCCAGCAGCTCGGACGGTTCCCCCTACGAGCAGTACTTC	CASSSDGSPYEQYF
TRBV6-5	-	-	TRBJ2-7	13	TGTGCCAGCAGTTACGACAGTTTTTACGAGCAGTACTTC	CASSYDSFYEQYF
TRBV5-4	-	large	TRBJ2-7	13	TGTGCCAGCAGCTTGGAGGACCCGTACGAGCAGTACTTC	CASSLEDPYEQYF
TRBV11-2	TRBD2	-	TRBJ2-2	17	TGTGCCAGCAGGGAACTAGCGGGAGGGCCGAGCACCGGGGAGCTGTTTTTT	CASRELAGGPSTGELFF
TRBV7-9	-	-	TRBJ2-7	15	TGTGCCAGCAGCCCAGGGGTCACCAGGGAGTACGAGCAGTACTTC	CASSPGVTREYEQYF
TRBV6-5	-	-	TRBJ2-7	15	TGTGCCAGCAGTCCAGAGGGTAGGCCCAACTACGAGCAGTACTTC	CASSPEGRPNYEQYF
TRBV2	-	-	TRBJ1-2	13	TGTGCCAGCATGGGGGGCACTAACTATGGCTACACCTTC	CASMGGTNYGYTF
TRBV5-1	-	-	TRBJ2-2	14	TGCGCCAGCAGCACAGACACCTACACCGGGGAGCTGTTTTTT	CASSTDTYTGELFF
TRBV25-1	TRBD1	-	TRBJ2-5	13	TGTGCCAGCAGTTACAGGGGTGGGGAGACCCAGTACTTC	CASSYRGGETQYF
TRBV19	-	-	TRBJ1-1	12	TGTGCCAGTAGGACAGGGAACACTGAAGCTTTCTTT	CASRTGNTEAFF
TRBV2	-	-	TRBJ2-1	11	TGTGCCAGCAGGTCAGGGATGGAGCAGTTCTTC	CASRSGMEQFF
TRBV4-2	-	-	TRBJ1-1	16	TGTGCCAGCAGCCAAGATCGAACAGGGTGGAACACTGAAGCTTTCTTT	CASSQDRTGWNTEAFF
TRBV7-9	TRBD1	-	TRBJ2-7	18	TGTGCCAGCAGCTTAGGGGGGTACAGGGGCAGAGCCAACTACGAGCAGTACTTC	CASSLGGYRGRANYEQYF
TRBV10-3	TRBD2	-	TRBJ2-5	15	TGTGCCATCAGTGAGTTTAGCGGGAGAGAGGAGACCCAGTACTTC	CAISEFSGREETQYF
TRBV14	-	once	TRBJ2-5	14	TGTGCCAGCACCCACGGGGCCTACCAAGAGACCCAGTACTTC	CASTHGAYQETQYF
TRBV25-1	-	-	TRBJ1-1	10	TGTGCCAGCAGTGGCCGGGAAGCTTTCTTT	CASSGREAFF
TRBV9	-	-	TRBJ1-2	15	TGTGCCAGCAGCGTGGGGGGACGCCCGGGTAATGGCTACACCTTC	CASSVGGRPGNGYTF
TRBV7-9	TRBD1	-	TRBJ1-1	15	TGTGCCAGCAGCGACCAAGACAGGGTTGGGACTGAAGCTTTCTTT	CASSDQDRVGTEAFF
TRBV6-5	TRBD2	large	TRBJ2-7	14	TGTGCCAGCAGTTACAAGGGAGGGGAGTACGAGCAGTACTTC	CASSYKGGEYEQYF
TRBV4-3	-	-	TRBJ2-2	15	TGCGCCAGCAGCCAAGCCGGTTCTACTCCGGGGGAGCTGTTTTTT	CASSQAGSTPGELFF
TRBV19	-	-	TRBJ2-5	12	TGTGCCAGTAGTATCCAGCAAGAGACCCAGTACTTC	CASSIQQETQYF
TRBV11-3	-	-	TRBJ2-1	15	TGTGCCAGCAGCCCCCAACCGGCCGGGAGAAACGAGCAGTTCTTC	CASSPQPAGRNEQFF
TRBV27	TRBD2	-	TRBJ2-7	14	TGTGCCAGCAGTTTGGGAACTAGCGGGTACGAGCAGTACTTC	CASSLGTSGYEQYF
TRBV4-3	-	-	TRBJ1-2	16	TGCGCCAGCAGCCAAGATCGCGGTTACTCGAGCCATGGCTACACCTTC	CASSQDRGYSSHGYTF
TRBV6-6	TRBD2	-	TRBJ2-1	15	TGTGCCAGCAGTCTCGGGACTAGCGGGAGGAATGAGCAGTTCTTC	CASSLGTSGRNEQFF
TRBV7-6	TRBD2	-	TRBJ2-7	16	TGTGCCAGCAGCTCCGGGACTAGCGGACTGTTGTACGAGCAGTACTTC	CASSSGTSGLLYEQYF
TRBV19	-	-	TRBJ2-2	16	TGTGCCAGTACCGGGTATGGTGCAGTTGGTGCCGGGGAGCTGTTTTTT	CASTGYGAVGAGELFF
TRBV18	TRBD1	-	TRBJ1-5	15	TGTGCCAGCTCACCACAGGACAGGGTGGGTCAGCCCCAGCATTTT	CASSPQDRVGQPQHF
TRBV5-1	-	-	TRBJ2-1	13	TGCGCCAGCAGCTATAGTCCATCCTTAGGGCAGTTCTTC	CASSYSPSLGQFF
TRBV11-3	-	-	TRBJ1-1	14	TGTGCCAGCAGCGCTTCCGGGCCTAACACTGAAGCTTTCTTT	CASSASGPNTEAFF
TRBV27	-	few	TRBJ2-4	13	TGTGCCAGCAGTTTAGCCTTCGGGGACATTCAGTACTTC	CASSLAFGDIQYF
TRBV27	-	-	TRBJ1-4	15	TGTGCCAGCAGTCCCTATAGGGGGGTGAAGGAAAAACTGTTTTTT	CASSPYRGVKEKLFF
TRBV28	-	-	TRBJ1-1	14	TGTGCCAGCAGTTTTAAACGGTTAATCACTGAAGCTTTCTTT	CASSFKRLITEAFF
TRBV7-8	TRBD2	-	TRBJ2-1	16	TGTGCCAGCAGCCCTCTAGCGGGAGTAGTATACAATGAGCAGTTCTTC	CASSPLAGVVYNEQFF
TRBV4-1	-	-	TRBJ1-5	16	TGCGCCAGCAGCCCTATCCCGCTTGATAGCAATCAGCCCCAGCATTTT	CASSPIPLDSNQPQHF
TRBV27	-	-	TRBJ2-7	13	TGTGCCAGCAGTTACAGGGCCTCCTACGAGCAGTACTTC	CASSYRASYEQYF
TRBV30	-	-	TRBJ1-2	12	TGTGCCTGGGGGGGGAGGCTCGATGGCTACACCTTC	CAWGGRLDGYTF
TRBV30	-	-	TRBJ1-2	12	TGTGCCTGGGACCTTGACTCCTATGGCTACACCTTC	CAWDLDSYGYTF
TRBV7-2	-	-	TRBJ2-5	15	TGTGCCAGCAGCTTAGGCGGGCACGATGGAGAGACCCAGTACTTC	CASSLGGHDGETQYF
TRBV19	-	-	TRBJ1-2	14	TGTGCCAGTAGGACGATAACAGGTATCCATGGCTACACCTTC	CASRTITGIHGYTF
TRBV19	-	-	TRBJ2-7	13	TGTGCCAGTAGCTACTACCTTTTCTACGAGCAGTACTTC	CASSYYLFYEQYF
TRBV6-5	-	-	TRBJ2-1	15	TGTGCCAGCAGCCTCGGGAGAATCGTCTACAATGAGCAGTTCTTC	CASSLGRIVYNEQFF
TRBV13	TRBD2	once	TRBJ2-7	14	TGTGCCAGCAGCTCGGGACTAGCGGGAGGTGAGCAGTACTTC	CASSSGLAGGEQYF
TRBV19	-	-	TRBJ2-7	12	TGTGCCAGTAGTATCGGTCTAGCTGAGCAGTACTTC	CASSIGLAEQYF
TRBV7-6	-	-	TRBJ2-3	16	TGTGCCAGCAGCTTAGCTGGCGGGACCCTCTCTGATACGCAGTATTTT	CASSLAGGTLSDTQYF
TRBV10-3	TRBD2	-	TRBJ2-1	14	TGTGCCATCAGTGGACTAGCATCTGCCGATGAGCAGTTCTTC	CAISGLASADEQFF
TRBV27	-	-	TRBJ2-2	15	TGTGCCAGCAGTCCTTACGGGCCGAACACCGGGGAGCTGTTTTTT	CASSPYGPNTGELFF